Included here is one T cell receptor beta chain sequence, with context. The repertoire was sequenced with immunoSEQ multiplex PCR; TCRdb's copy has only in-frame clones and lacks some. The sample consists of roughly 130,000 clones, about 95% of them appearing once. This record comes from a study of control samples from healthy donors and cancer patients. The TCR originated in a man in his thirties or forties in good health. The sample was blood.

The CDR3: CASNVEGKPYEQYF. The DNA of the CDR3 is TGTGCCAGCAACGTCGAGGGGAAACCCTACGAGCAGTACTTC. The V call is TRBV28, the J call TRBJ2-7, with D tentatively TRBD1 or TRBD2 (5 bases each). Looked up from germline, CDR1 is MDHEN and CDR2 is SYDVKM. This CDR3 region has 14 residues. V dropped 7 bases and J dropped 2 bases, with 15 bases sitting between them.